These 12 T cell receptor beta chains were sequenced from one sample in a study of human T cells and chemical hapten exposure. TCRdb called the RACE reads again in MiXCR, with one record for every CDR3 protein. This table holds some 65,000 distinct CDR3 sequences, around 6.1% found once. Documented time point: healthy volunteer bleed at 6 weeks. Unfractionated whole blood was the source of the extracted total RNA. The sequencing input was whole blood. The receptors were sampled from a female donor in good health. Some clones in this sample may be carry-over from other donors' samples.

This clonotype was found a few times. The chain has TRBV2 and TRBJ2-7; a weak D match, TRBD1 (5 bases). The CDR3 sequence is 14 residues long. Germline loops: CDR1 SNHLY, CDR2 FYNNEI. Deletions cut 6 bases from V and 0 bases from J, with 12 bases between. The CDR3 loop reads CASRRGRSSYEQYF. As DNA, the CDR3 is TGTGCCAGCAGAAGGGGTAGAAGCTCCTACGAGCAGTACTTC.

Comments on this clonotype: A much larger clone differs from this one at a single base, so this may be a read error. The chain combines TRBV12-3 or TRBV12-4 with TRBJ1-4; 8 bases map to TRBD1. Trimming removed 5 bases from V and 3 bases from J; junction bases left unmatched: 2. This CDR3 comprises 14 residues. The DNA for the CDR3 is TGTGCCAGCAGTCAGACAGGGGCTAATGAAAAACTGTTTTTT. As protein: CASSQTGANEKLFF.

There are many counts of this clonotype. The chain is built from TRBV3-1 and TRBJ2-3, with TRBD2 matching over 8 bases. The CDR3 loop spans 17 amino acids. The ends lost 0 bases at V and 5 bases at J; junction bases unmatched: 10. Germline V gives CDR1 LGHDT, CDR2 YNNKEL (reference sequence). The CDR3 loop is CASSQETGTRFRDTQYF. DNA for the CDR3: TGTGCCAGCAGCCAAGAGACCGGGACTAGGTTTAGAGATACGCAGTATTTT.

Many counts were recorded for this clonotype. The junction and the germline gene differ at one end; a read error may be behind it. The chain combines TRBV10-3 with TRBJ2-7; a possible D gene is TRBD2 (5 bases). Germline loops: CDR1 ENHRY, CDR2 SYGVKD. This CDR3 contains 12 residues. The CDR3 is CAISEPQASPFF. The CDR3 DNA sequence: TGTGCCATCAGTGAGCCTCAGGCTAGCCCTTTTTTC.

This rearrangement joins TRBV6-5 to TRBJ2-5; TRBD2 aligns across 11 bases. The J segment lost 4 bases and the V segment lost 4 bases, leaving 8 bases of the junction unmatched. This CDR3 comprises 16 residues. The germline gives CDR1 MNHEY, CDR2 SVGAGI. In nucleotides, the CDR3 is TGTGCCAGCAGTTCCTTAGCGGGAGGGGCCAGAGAGACCCAGTACTTC. Translated: CASSSLAGGARETQYF.

Only a few counts were recorded for this clonotype. The chain carries TRBV5-1 and TRBJ2-5; the match to TRBD2 covers 10 bases. The trim removed 0 bases at V and 4 bases at J, leaving 3 bases unmatched. The CDR3 contains 15 residues. CDR1 is SGHRS and CDR2 is YFSETQ in the germline V gene. This CDR3 reads CASSLALAGVETQYF. The CDR3 nucleotides read TGCGCCAGCAGCTTGGCGCTAGCGGGAGTAGAGACCCAGTACTTC.

This clonotype was counted only a few times. J is TRBJ1-5 and V is TRBV7-9, with a possible D match to TRBD1 (5 bases). Germline V gene lookup returns CDR1 SEHNR and CDR2 FQNEAQ (reference sequence). This CDR3 comprises 14 residues. V was trimmed by 7 bases and J by 6 bases, leaving 16 bases between them. CDR3 in DNA: TGTGCCAGCACCCAGGACCAGGGCAGTCAGCCCCAGCATTTT. This gives the protein CASTQDQGSQPQHF.

This clonotype was found a few times. This sequence joins TRBV28 and TRBJ2-1; 10 nucleotides match TRBD1. The ends lost 5 bases at V and 12 bases at J; junction bases unmatched: 13. Germline CDR1 MDHEN, CDR2 SYDVKM. This CDR3 spans 15 amino acids. The CDR3: CASSPTGQGLSRQFF. The CDR3 DNA is TGTGCCAGCAGTCCGACGGGACAGGGGCTTAGTCGGCAGTTCTTC.

This clonotype was seen only a few times. This rearrangement joins TRBV6-2 or TRBV6-3 to TRBJ1-5; D perhaps matches TRBD1 (6 bases). CDR3 length: 14 residues. CDR1 MNHEY and CDR2 SVGEGT come from the germline V gene. V was cut by 0 bases and J by 6 bases, with 9 bases left in between. In nucleotides, the CDR3 is TGTGCCAGCAGTTACTCCGGGGACACTCAGCCCCAGCATTTT. Encoded protein: CASSYSGDTQPQHF.

The CDR3 DNA reads TGTGCCAGCAGTTGGGGGACTAGCGGGAGTAACTCCTACAATGAGCAGTTCTTC. Translating it yields CASSWGTSGSNSYNEQFF. The genes are TRBV6-2 or TRBV6-3 and TRBJ2-1; 14 nucleotides agree with TRBD2. Germline CDR1 and CDR2: MNHEY and SVGEGT. J gave up 0 bases and V 4 bases, and 5 bases lay outside the gene matches. CDR3 length: 18 amino acids.

In this sample, this clonotype turned up many times. CDR3 nucleotide sequence: TGTGCCAGCAGTTTAAGGAAGGGAGGCGGGAACACCGGGGAGCTGTTTTTT. Its translation: CASSLRKGGGNTGELFF. V gene TRBV28 combines with J gene TRBJ2-2, with D possibly TRBD2 on 6 matching bases. The CDR3 consists of 17 residues. CDR1 MDHEN and CDR2 SYDVKM come from the germline V gene. Trimming left V 2 bases short and J 1 base short, with 14 bases between.

J is TRBJ2-4 and V is TRBV11-2; D ambiguous. CDR3 size: 13 residues. Trimming took off 2 bases at V and 5 bases at J, with 7 bases between the two ends. Germline-derived CDR1 and CDR2 are SGHAT and FQNNGV. For the CDR3, the DNA is TGTGCCAGCAGCTTAAACGGACAAAACATTCAGTACTTC. Amino acid sequence: CASSLNGQNIQYF. Full variable domain (missing parts from reference TRBV11-2 and TRBJ2-4): EAGVAQSPRYKIIEKRQSVAFWCNPISGHATLYWYQQILGQGPKLLIQFQNNGVVDDSQLPKDRFSAERLKGVDSTLKIQPAKLEDSAVYLCASSLNGQNIQYFGAGTRLSVL.